The TCR beta chain under discussion was sequenced for a study of OX40 agonist ivuxolimab in advanced cancers. Clones were read by immunoSEQ multiplex PCR, and TCRdb kept only the in-frame ones, dropping some. This sample carries some 74,000 clones, about 90% of them seen once, and the ten largest clones take around 6.5%. CDR1 is SQVTM, CDR2 ANQGSEA, per germline. The CDR3 contains 14 residues. V was trimmed by 7 bases and J by 5 bases, leaving 18 bases between them. Turning to this clone: Its antigen is unknown.

Points from the study as a whole: Both blood CD4+ and CD8+ T cells showed clonal growth by week 6 at 0.1 to 3.0 mg/kg.

Any history of autoimmune disease or systemic immunosuppression disqualified patients. Sequences were derived from CD4+ or CD8+ T cells sorted from blood, sampled in a trial of the OX40 agonist ivuxolimab. V is TRBV29-1 and J is TRBJ2-1; no definite D call. The TCR sequence derives from an adult with an advanced solid tumor such as melanoma, head and neck, liver or kidney cancer. CDR3 residues: CSALPSRWDNEQFF. CDR3 DNA sequence: TGCAGCGCCCTCCCCTCGCGATGGGACAATGAGCAGTTCTTC.